What follows are 6 T cell receptor beta chains derived from one specimen sequenced in a study of blood T cell repertoires in COVID-19. Sequencing was performed with immunoSEQ multiplex PCR; in TCRdb, only in-frame clones are kept and a portion is missing. This sample has 64,000 or so clones; approximately 90% occur once, and the top ten carry approximately 1.6%. Sequencing was performed on peripheral blood. These receptors originate from a human donor in a cohort sampled during active COVID-19.

This sequence joins TRBV7-3 and TRBJ2-2; 12 positions agree with TRBD2. The CDR3 spans 16 residues. CDR1 and CDR2 (germline): SGHTA, FQGTGA. V trimming: 5 bases; J trimming: 6 bases; junction bases outside the gene matches: 7. The CDR3 DNA reads as TGTGCCAGCAGCCAGCTAGCGGGAGGGCCTTCCGGGGAGCTGTTTTTT. It translates to CASSQLAGGPSGELFF.

The chain recombines TRBV4-3 with TRBJ2-7, with a possible D match to TRBD1 (6 bases). Trimming removed 0 bases at V and 0 bases at J, with 18 bases between. Germline V lookup: CDR1 LGHNA, CDR2 YSLEER. CDR3 length: 18 amino acids. CDR3 sequence: CASSQDLQGPRSSYEQYF. The CDR3 DNA is TGCGCCAGCAGCCAAGATCTTCAGGGGCCAAGAAGCTCCTACGAGCAGTACTTC.

Worth noting for this clone: An end of the junction does not agree with germline; a read error may underlie this. The rearrangement joins TRBV5-6 to TRBJ2-7; D may be TRBD2 (7 bases). Germline CDR1 and CDR2: SGHDT and YYEEEE. The CDR3 spans 11 residues. The CDR3: CASSLAGGALF. The CDR3 DNA sequence: TGTGCCAGCAGCTTGGCGGGGGGCGCGTTGTTC. The variable domain in full, with the rest retrieved from reference TRBV5-6 and TRBJ2-7, is DAGVTQSPTHLIKTRGQQVTLRCSPKSGHDTVSWYQQALGQGPQFIFQYYEEEERQRGNFPDRFSGHQFPNYSSELNVNALLLGDSALYLCASSLAGGALFGPGTRLTVT.

The chain has TRBV11-3 and TRBJ2-1, with D perhaps TRBD2 (7 bases). In germline, CDR1 is SGHNT, CDR2 YENEEA. The CDR3 is 15 amino acids. Trimming stripped 3 bases from V and 0 bases from J, with 9 bases between. CDR3 nucleotides: TGTGCCAGCAGCTTTAGGGGGGGCTCCTACAATGAGCAGTTCTTC. This translates into CASSFRGGSYNEQFF.

The V and J genes are TRBV11-3 and TRBJ2-7; possibly TRBD2 for D (7 bases). The CDR3 contains 15 residues. Looked up from germline, CDR1 is SGHNT and CDR2 is YENEEA. Deletions cut 2 bases from V and 2 bases from J, with 13 bases between. Here the CDR3 DNA reads TGTGCCAGCAGCTTATGGGGGGGGCTCCCCTACGAGCAGTACTTC. This gives the protein CASSLWGGLPYEQYF. The variable domain in full, with the rest retrieved from reference TRBV11-3 and TRBJ2-7, is EAGVVQSPRYKIIEKKQPVAFWCNPISGHNTLYWYLQNLGQGPELLIRYENEEAVDDSQLPKDRFSAERLKGVDSTLKIQPAELGDSAVYLCASSLWGGLPYEQYFGPGTRLTVT.

This chain connects TRBV3-1 (or the pseudogene TRBV3-2) to TRBJ1-4; tentative D call: TRBD1 (6 bases). Germline CDR1 reads LGHDT; CDR2 reads YNNKEL (reference sequence). V was trimmed by 4 bases and J by 5 bases, leaving 17 bases between them. The length of the CDR3 is 16 residues. CDR3 sequence (DNA): TGTGCCAGCAGCCCAGGGGCAGGGGTGGTGAATGAAAAACTGTTTTTT. Residues: CASSPGAGVVNEKLFF.